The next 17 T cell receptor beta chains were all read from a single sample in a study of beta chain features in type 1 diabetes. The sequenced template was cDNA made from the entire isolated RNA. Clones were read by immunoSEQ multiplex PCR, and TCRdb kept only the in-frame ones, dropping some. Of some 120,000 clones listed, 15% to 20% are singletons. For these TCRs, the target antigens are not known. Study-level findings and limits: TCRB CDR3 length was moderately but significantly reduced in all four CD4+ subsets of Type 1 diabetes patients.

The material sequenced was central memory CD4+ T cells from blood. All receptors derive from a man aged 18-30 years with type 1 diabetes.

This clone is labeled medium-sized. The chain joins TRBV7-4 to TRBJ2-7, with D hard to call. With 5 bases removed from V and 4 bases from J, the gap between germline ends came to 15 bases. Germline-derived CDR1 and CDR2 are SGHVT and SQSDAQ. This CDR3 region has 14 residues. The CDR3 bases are TGTGCCAGCAGCCAATGGACGACCAATTACGAGCAGTACTTC. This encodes CASSQWTTNYEQYF.

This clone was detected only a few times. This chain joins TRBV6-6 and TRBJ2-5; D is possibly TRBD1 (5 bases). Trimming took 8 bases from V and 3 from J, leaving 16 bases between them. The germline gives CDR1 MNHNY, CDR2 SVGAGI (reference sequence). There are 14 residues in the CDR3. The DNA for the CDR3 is TGTGCCAGCCAACTTTACGGCAGGGAAGAGACCCAGTACTTC. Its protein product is CASQLYGREETQYF.

CDR3 coding DNA: TGTGCCAGCAGTGAACAGTCCTCTGGGGCCAACGTCCTGACTTTC. This sequence encodes CASSEQSSGANVLTF. J is TRBJ2-6 and V is TRBV2; the D is unclear. Per the germline V gene, CDR1 is SNHLY and CDR2 is FYNNEI. The CDR3 is 15 residues long. Trimming removed 2 bases from V and 0 bases from J, with 5 bases in between. Using reference TRBV2 and TRBJ2-6 for the parts outside the CDR3, the full variable domain is EPEVTQTPSHQVTQMGQEVILRCVPISNHLYFYWYRQILGQKVEFLVSFYNNEISEKSEIFDDQFSVERPDGSNFTLKIRSTKLEDSAMYFCASSEQSSGANVLTFGAGSRLTVL.

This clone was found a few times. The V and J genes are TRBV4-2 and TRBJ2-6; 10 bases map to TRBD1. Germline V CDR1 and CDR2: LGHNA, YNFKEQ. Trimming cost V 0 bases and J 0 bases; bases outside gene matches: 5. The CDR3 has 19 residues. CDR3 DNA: TGTGCCAGCAGCCAAGAGGGGACAGGGGCTGACTCTGGGGCCAACGTCCTGACTTTC. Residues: CASSQEGTGADSGANVLTF.

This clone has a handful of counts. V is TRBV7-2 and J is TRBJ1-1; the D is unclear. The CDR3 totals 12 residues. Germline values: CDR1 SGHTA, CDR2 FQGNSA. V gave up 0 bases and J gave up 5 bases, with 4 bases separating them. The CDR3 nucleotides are TGTGCCAGCAGCTTAGCGGGAACTGAAGCTTTCTTT. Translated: CASSLAGTEAFF.

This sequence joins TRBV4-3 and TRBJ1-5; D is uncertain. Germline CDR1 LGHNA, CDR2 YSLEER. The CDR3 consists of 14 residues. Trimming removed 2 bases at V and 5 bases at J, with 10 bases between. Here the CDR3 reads CASSQNGEDQPQHF. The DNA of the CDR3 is TGCGCCAGCAGCCAAAACGGGGAAGATCAGCCCCAGCATTTT.

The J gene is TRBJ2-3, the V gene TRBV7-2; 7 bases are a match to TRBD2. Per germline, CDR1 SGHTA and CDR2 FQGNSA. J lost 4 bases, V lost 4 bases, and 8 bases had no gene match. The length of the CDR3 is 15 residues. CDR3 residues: CASSSWTSWSDTQYF. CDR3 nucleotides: TGTGCCAGCAGCTCATGGACTAGTTGGTCAGATACGCAGTATTTT.

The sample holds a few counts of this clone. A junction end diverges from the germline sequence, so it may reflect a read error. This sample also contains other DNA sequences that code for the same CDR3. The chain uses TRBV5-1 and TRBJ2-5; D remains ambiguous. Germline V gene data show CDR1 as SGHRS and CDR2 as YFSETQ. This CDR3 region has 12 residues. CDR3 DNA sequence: TGCGCCAGCAGTTTGGATTGGGAGACCCAGTACTTC. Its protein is CASSLDWETQYF.

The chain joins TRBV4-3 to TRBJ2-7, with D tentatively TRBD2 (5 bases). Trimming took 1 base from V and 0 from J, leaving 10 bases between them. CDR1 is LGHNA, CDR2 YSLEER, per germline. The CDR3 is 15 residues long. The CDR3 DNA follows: TGCGCCAGCAGCCAAGTCCACCGGGACTCCTACGAGCAGTACTTC. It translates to CASSQVHRDSYEQYF.

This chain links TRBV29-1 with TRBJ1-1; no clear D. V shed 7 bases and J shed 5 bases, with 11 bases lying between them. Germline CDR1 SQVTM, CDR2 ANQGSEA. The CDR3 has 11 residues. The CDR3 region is CSALWLTEAFF. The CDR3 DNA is TGCAGCGCTCTTTGGTTAACTGAAGCTTTCTTT.

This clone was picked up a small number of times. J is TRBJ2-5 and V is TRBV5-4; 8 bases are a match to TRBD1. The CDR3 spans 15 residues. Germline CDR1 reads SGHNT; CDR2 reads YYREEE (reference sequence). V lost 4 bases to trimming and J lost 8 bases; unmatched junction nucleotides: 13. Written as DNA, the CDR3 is TGTGCCAGCAGCATAGGGACAGGTCGGGACACAACCCAGTACTTC. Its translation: CASSIGTGRDTTQYF.

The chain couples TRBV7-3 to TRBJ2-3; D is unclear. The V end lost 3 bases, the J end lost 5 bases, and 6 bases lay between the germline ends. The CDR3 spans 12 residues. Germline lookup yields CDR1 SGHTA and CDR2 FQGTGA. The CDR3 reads CASSFGGDTQYF. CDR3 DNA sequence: TGTGCCAGCAGCTTCGGTGGAGATACGCAGTATTTT.

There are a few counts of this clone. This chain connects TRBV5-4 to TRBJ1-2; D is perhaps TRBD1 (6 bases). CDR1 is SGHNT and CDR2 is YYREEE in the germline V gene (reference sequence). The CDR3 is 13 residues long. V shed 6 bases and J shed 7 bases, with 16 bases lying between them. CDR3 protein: CASNAMGGSGYTF. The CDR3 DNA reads TGTGCCAGCAACGCGATGGGGGGCTCTGGCTACACCTTC.

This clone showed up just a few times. CDR3 DNA sequence: TGTGCCAGCAGTCCTACGAGGACCCAGTACTTC. As protein: CASSPTRTQYF. The chain has TRBV28 and TRBJ2-5; no firm D call. This CDR3 is 11 amino acids long. Germline CDR1 MDHEN, CDR2 SYDVKM. Trimming removed 5 bases at V and 7 bases at J, with 8 bases between.

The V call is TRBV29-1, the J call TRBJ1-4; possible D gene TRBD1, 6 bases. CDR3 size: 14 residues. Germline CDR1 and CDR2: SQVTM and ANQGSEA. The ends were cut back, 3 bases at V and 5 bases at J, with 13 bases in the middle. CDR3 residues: CSVEVQQGNEKLFF. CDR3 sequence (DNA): TGCAGCGTTGAGGTCCAGCAGGGGAATGAAAAACTGTTTTTT.

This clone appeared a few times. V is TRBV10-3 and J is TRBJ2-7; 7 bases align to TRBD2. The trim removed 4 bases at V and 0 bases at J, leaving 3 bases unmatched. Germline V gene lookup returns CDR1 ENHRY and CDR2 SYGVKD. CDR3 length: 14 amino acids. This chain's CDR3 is CAISAQRDSYEQYF. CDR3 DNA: TGTGCCATCAGTGCACAGCGGGACTCCTACGAGCAGTACTTC.

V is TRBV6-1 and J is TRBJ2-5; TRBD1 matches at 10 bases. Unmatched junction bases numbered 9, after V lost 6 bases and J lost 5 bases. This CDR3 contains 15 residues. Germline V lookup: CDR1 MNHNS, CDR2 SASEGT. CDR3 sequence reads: CASSPGQGFFETQYF. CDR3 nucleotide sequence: TGTGCCAGCAGCCCGGGACAGGGGTTTTTCGAGACCCAGTACTTC.